These 5 T cell receptor beta chains originate from one sample sequenced in a study of blood T cell repertoires in COVID-19 (dated by TCRdb to 2020 to 2022). Receptor libraries were prepared by the immunoSEQ multiplex PCR assay. As stored in TCRdb, this immuneACCESS dataset retains in-frame rearrangements with V and J assigned. A fraction of the clones does not appear; measured against another copy, unresolved V genes explain less than half of the discrepancy, and the remainder lacks a known reason. Across this sample there are tens of thousands of clones, with 70% to 85% seen only once. The ten largest make up roughly 35% of the sample. The sequenced sample consisted of peripheral blood. Receptors originate from a woman aged 65 to 85 with acute or convalescent COVID-19.

The V gene is TRBV15, the J gene TRBJ1-6; 7 bases line up with TRBD1. CDR1 is LNHNV and CDR2 is YYDKDF in the germline V gene (reference sequence). After removal of 3 bases from V and 10 bases from J, the junction contained 6 bases not matched to a gene. This CDR3 is built from 14 residues. The CDR3 sequence: CATSSGRGESPLHF. The CDR3, as DNA: TGTGCCACCAGCAGTGGCAGGGGGGAATCACCCCTCCACTTT. The full variable domain, completed using reference TRBV15 and TRBJ1-6, is DAMVIQNPRYQVTQFGKPVTLSCSQTLNHNVMYWYQQKSSQAPKLLFHYYDKDFNNEADTPDNFQSRRPNTSFCFLDIRSPGLGDTAMYLCATSSGRGESPLHFGNGTRLTVT.

The J gene is TRBJ1-5, the V gene TRBV28; TRBD1 agrees at 7 bases. CDR1 MDHEN and CDR2 SYDVKM come from the germline V gene. J lost 3 bases, V lost 3 bases, and 11 bases had no gene match. The CDR3 spans 17 residues. CDR3 protein: CASSFFKQGTYNQPQHF. In DNA form, the CDR3 reads TGTGCCAGCAGTTTCTTTAAACAGGGGACGTACAATCAGCCCCAGCATTTT.

The CDR3: CASSERRDGKNIQYF. DNA for the CDR3: TGTGCCAGCAGTGAGAGGAGGGATGGCAAAAACATTCAGTACTTC. The V gene is TRBV6-1, the J gene TRBJ2-4; D perhaps matches TRBD2 (6 bases). Between the trimmed V and J ends, which lost 3 bases and 3 bases, there was a span of 12 bases. This CDR3 region has 15 residues. Germline loops: CDR1 MNHNS, CDR2 SASEGT.

The chain uses TRBV6-5 and TRBJ1-6, with 7 bases identical to TRBD1. Trimming removed 3 bases from V and 6 bases from J; junction bases left unmatched: 5. Germline V gene data show CDR1 as MNHEY and CDR2 as SVGAGI. The CDR3 covers 15 residues. The DNA of the CDR3 is TGTGCCAGCAGTTATGGGGGGACAGTTAATTCACCCCTCCACTTT. This encodes CASSYGGTVNSPLHF.

The rearrangement uses TRBV11-3 and TRBJ2-7; 9 bases align to TRBD1. The J segment lost 2 bases and the V segment lost 4 bases, leaving 3 bases of the junction unmatched. The CDR3 contains 14 residues. CDR1 is SGHNT and CDR2 is YENEEA in the germline V gene. For the CDR3, the DNA is TGTGCCAGCAGCTCCCGGGACAGGGCCTACGAGCAGTACTTC. This translates into CASSSRDRAYEQYF.